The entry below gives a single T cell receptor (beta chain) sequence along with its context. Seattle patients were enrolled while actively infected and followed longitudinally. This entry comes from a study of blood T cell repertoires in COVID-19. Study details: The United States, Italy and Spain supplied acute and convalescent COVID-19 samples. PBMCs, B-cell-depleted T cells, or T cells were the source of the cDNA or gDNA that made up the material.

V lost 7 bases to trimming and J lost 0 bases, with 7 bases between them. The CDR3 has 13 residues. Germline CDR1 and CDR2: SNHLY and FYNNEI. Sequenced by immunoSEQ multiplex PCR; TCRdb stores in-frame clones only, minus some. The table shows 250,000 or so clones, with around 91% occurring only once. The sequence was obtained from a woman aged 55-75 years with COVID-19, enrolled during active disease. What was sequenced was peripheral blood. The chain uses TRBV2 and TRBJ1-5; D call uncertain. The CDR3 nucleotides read TGTGCCAGCAACGGGTATAGCAATCAGCCCCAGCATTTT. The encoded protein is CASNGYSNQPQHF.